The next 26 T cell receptor beta chains were all read from a single sample in a study of breast tumors, draining lymph nodes, adjacent tissues. Via MiXCR, TCRdb re-called the multiplex PCR reads, giving one row per CDR3 protein. Here the sample spans 150,000 or so distinct CDR3 sequences, 33% being singletons. Axillary draining lymph nodes of breast cancer patients supplied the node samples. The sequencing input was axillary lymph node tissue. The receptors here all came from a female donor with breast cancer. Some clones in this sample may be carry-over from other donors' samples.

J is TRBJ1-2 and V is TRBV20-1; D perhaps matches TRBD1 (6 bases). Trimming removed 1 base from V and 0 bases from J, with 15 bases in between. CDR3 size: 16 residues. Germline CDR1 and CDR2: DFQATT and SNEGSKA (reference sequence). The CDR3 loop is CSARVLGQLANYGYTF. For the CDR3, the DNA is TGCAGTGCTAGAGTTCTTGGACAGTTAGCTAACTATGGCTACACCTTC.

This clonotype was observed many times. The chain carries TRBV30 and TRBJ1-6; D gene unclear. The germline gives CDR1 GTSNPN, CDR2 SVGIG (reference sequence). With 3 bases removed from V and 5 bases from J, the gap between germline ends came to 11 bases. This CDR3 comprises 14 residues. CDR3 in DNA: TGTGCCTGGAGATTGGCAAGTAATAATTCACCCCTCCACTTT. It codes for CAWRLASNNSPLHF.

Notes on this clonotype: It may be a read error: a sequence one base away is much more abundant. The chain joins TRBV11-2 to TRBJ1-2; D may be TRBD1 (5 bases). Germline-derived CDR1 and CDR2 are SGHAT and FQNNGV. The CDR3 runs 14 residues. Trimming removed 6 bases from V and 4 bases from J, with 15 bases in between. CDR3 nucleotide sequence: TGTGCCAGCAGGGGGCGCGGTTGGACCTATGGCTACACCTTC. Protein: CASRGRGWTYGYTF.

In this sample, this clonotype turned up many times. The J gene is TRBJ2-2, the V gene TRBV9; D gene ambiguous. Germline loops: CDR1 SGDLS, CDR2 YYNGEE. V was shortened by 0 bases and J by 4 bases, with 13 bases between the two germline ends. This CDR3 is 16 amino acids long. CDR3 coding DNA: TGTGCCAGCAGCGTAGGGGTGGACGGTTCCACCGGGGAGCTGTTTTTT. Translation: CASSVGVDGSTGELFF.

This clonotype was detected many times. The chain is built from TRBV7-8 and TRBJ2-7, with TRBD1 matching over 10 bases. Per germline, CDR1 SGHVS and CDR2 FQNEAQ. V was pared by 5 bases and J by 0 bases, with 10 bases of the junction left unmatched. The CDR3 totals 17 residues. The CDR3 loop is CASSVDLDRGFSYEQYF. CDR3 nucleotide sequence: TGTGCCAGCAGCGTAGATTTGGACAGGGGGTTCTCCTACGAGCAGTACTTC.

This clonotype was seen many times. In nucleotides, the CDR3 is TGTGCCAGCAGCTCCCTCCACCGGGGGAGGCGCGAGACCCAGTACTTC. Protein sequence: CASSSLHRGRRETQYF. The rearrangement links TRBV5-6 to TRBJ2-5; TRBD2 might be the D (6 bases). Germline lookup yields CDR1 SGHDT and CDR2 YYEEEE. V shed 3 bases and J shed 5 bases, with 20 bases lying between them. This CDR3 comprises 16 residues.

Many counts were recorded for this clonotype. The rearrangement joins TRBV6-6 to TRBJ1-2; weak D call: TRBD1 (6 bases). This CDR3 has 16 residues. Germline CDR1 reads MNHNY; CDR2 reads SVGAGI (reference sequence). Trimming left V 2 bases short and J 0 bases short, with 13 bases between. CDR3 protein: CASSYMGGTTNYGYTF. CDR3 bases: TGTGCCAGCAGTTACATGGGGGGGACAACTAACTATGGCTACACCTTC.

Remarks on this clonotype: The conserved phenylalanine or tryptophan is not found at the CDR3 terminus, so this likely reflects a read error. J is TRBJ2-1 and V is TRBV6-1; 8 positions match TRBD2. Trimming removed 10 bases from V and 4 bases from J; junction bases left unmatched: 9. Germline assignment: CDR1 MNHNS and CDR2 SASEGT. The CDR3 spans 14 residues. The CDR3 nucleotides are TGTGCCAACCGGGGGGGGGGTTCGTACAATGAGCAGTTCCTC. It codes for CANRGGGSYNEQFL.

The chain uses TRBV27 and TRBJ2-4, with 7 bases matching TRBD2. The CDR3 runs to 16 residues. Trimming took 3 bases from V and 8 from J; bases not matched to a gene: 13. The germline V gene encodes CDR1 MNHEY and CDR2 SMNVEV (reference sequence). CDR3 coding DNA: TGTGCCAGCAGTTTGGCTAGCGGAACTCTGGGGGACATTCAGTACTTC. It is translated as CASSLASGTLGDIQYF.

This clonotype was seen only a few times. This may stem from a read error, because a much larger clone lies one nucleotide away. This CDR3 fails to terminate in the conserved phenylalanine or tryptophan, so it likely reflects a read error. This chain connects TRBV9 to TRBJ1-2; D unclear. The CDR3 runs 13 residues. Trimming left V 2 bases short and J 4 bases short, with 9 bases between. CDR1 is SGDLS and CDR2 is YYNGEE in the germline V gene. DNA for the CDR3: TGTGCCAGCAGCGTGTGGGCTAGCTATGGCTACACCTCC. It translates to CASSVWASYGYTS.

The sample holds many counts of this clonotype. The V call is TRBV30, the J call TRBJ1-3; D unclear. The CDR3 is 12 residues long. Germline lookup yields CDR1 GTSNPN and CDR2 SVGIG (reference sequence). V was cut by 0 bases and J by 8 bases, with 8 bases left in between. The CDR3 loop reads CAWSVLGYTIYF. In nucleotides, the CDR3 is TGTGCCTGGAGTGTACTGGGCTACACCATATATTTT. Based on the CDR3 plus reference TRBV30 and TRBJ1-3, the full variable domain is SQTIHQWPATLVQPVGSPLSLECTVEGTSNPNLYWYRQAAGRGLQLLFYSVGIGQISSEVPQNLSASRPQDRQFILSSKKLLLSDSGFYLCAWSVLGYTIYFGEGSWLTVV.

This clonotype was picked up many times. The conserved final phenylalanine or tryptophan is absent from the CDR3, which likely points to a read error. The V call is TRBV20-1, the J call TRBJ2-7; a possible D gene is TRBD2 (5 bases). The CDR3 sequence is 14 residues long. The ends were cut back, 2 bases at V and 2 bases at J, with 13 bases in the middle. Looked up from germline, CDR1 is DFQATT and CDR2 is SNEGSKA (reference sequence). CDR3 bases: TGCAGTGCTAGATCCCCGGGGATGGCCTACGAGCAGTACCTC. It is translated as CSARSPGMAYEQYL.

The V and J genes are TRBV12-3 or TRBV12-4 and TRBJ1-1, with D maybe TRBD1 (5 bases). This CDR3 has 11 amino acids. V lost 9 bases to trimming and J lost 10 bases, with 15 bases between them. The CDR3 loop is CASGQALRAFF. DNA for the CDR3: TGTGCCAGTGGACAAGCCCTGAGAGCTTTCTTT.

This clonotype was detected ten times or more. This CDR3 reads CASSWGSGTDTQYF. Here the CDR3 DNA reads TGTGCCAGCAGCTGGGGATCAGGCACAGATACGCAGTATTTT. The rearrangement links TRBV9 to TRBJ2-3, with no clear D. Germline-derived CDR1 and CDR2 are SGDLS and YYNGEE. The CDR3 contains 14 residues. The V end lost 4 bases, the J end lost 1 base, and 10 bases lay between the germline ends. Together with reference TRBV9 and TRBJ2-3, the CDR3 gives the full variable domain: DSGVTQTPKHLITATGQRVTLRCSPRSGDLSVYWYQQSLDQGLQFLIQYYNGEERAKGNILERFSAQQFPDLHSELNLSSLELGDSALYFCASSWGSGTDTQYFGPGTRLTVL.

This clonotype was counted once. This chain connects TRBV29-1 to TRBJ1-2; D ambiguous. The germline gives CDR1 SQVTM, CDR2 ANQGSEA. V was shortened by 3 bases and J by 3 bases, with 11 bases between the two germline ends. The CDR3 covers 13 residues. CDR3 amino acids: CSVEEVVDYGYTF. The CDR3 DNA reads as TGCAGCGTTGAGGAGGTGGTTGACTATGGCTACACCTTC.

The table lists this clonotype with many counts. V is TRBV2 and J is TRBJ1-2; perhaps TRBD1 as D (6 bases). Trimming cost V 1 base and J 8 bases, with 14 bases left between them. From germline, CDR1 is SNHLY and CDR2 FYNNEI. CDR3 size: 14 residues. The CDR3 nucleotides read TGTGCCAGCAGTGAAGAGGGGGGCTCGGAAGGCTACACCTTC. The encoded protein is CASSEEGGSEGYTF.

This clonotype was seen many times. The rearrangement uses TRBV5-4 and TRBJ1-3, with D possibly TRBD1 on 6 matching bases. Germline lookup yields CDR1 SGHNT and CDR2 YYREEE (reference sequence). The CDR3 has 13 residues. Trimming stripped 9 bases from V and 3 bases from J, with 13 bases between. Here the CDR3 DNA reads TGTGCCATCCTGGAACAGGGTGGAAACACCATATATTTT. Translated: CAILEQGGNTIYF.

This clonotype has at least ten counts. The chain combines TRBV19 with TRBJ2-3, with 7 bases fitting TRBD1. V shed 3 bases, J shed 2 bases, and the junction held 5 bases outside the gene matches. CDR3 length: 15 amino acids. Germline V gene sequence: CDR1 LNHDA, CDR2 SQIVND (reference sequence). The chain's CDR3 is CASSMTGWDTDTQYF. The CDR3 DNA is TGTGCCAGTAGTATGACAGGGTGGGACACAGATACGCAGTATTTT.

This clonotype was seen ten or more times. This rearrangement joins TRBV3-1 to TRBJ2-7; D may correspond to TRBD1 or TRBD2 (5 bases each). CDR1 and CDR2 from the germline V gene are LGHDT and YNNKEL (reference sequence). V shed 1 base and J shed 2 bases, with 18 bases lying between them. The CDR3 spans 17 residues. The CDR3 reads CASSQGHGTPRAYEQYF. For the CDR3, the DNA is TGTGCCAGCAGCCAAGGTCACGGGACCCCTAGGGCCTACGAGCAGTACTTC.

This clonotype was recorded at least ten times. This sequence joins TRBV5-1 and TRBJ2-3, with D unresolved. V was shortened by 0 bases and J by 5 bases, with 10 bases between the two germline ends. Germline CDR1 SGHRS, CDR2 YFSETQ. The CDR3 loop spans 14 amino acids. CDR3 protein: CASSLGMDGDTQYF. As DNA, the CDR3 is TGCGCCAGCAGCTTGGGGATGGATGGAGATACGCAGTATTTT.

The V and J genes are TRBV9 and TRBJ2-5; 9 nucleotides agree with TRBD1. The germline CDR1 and CDR2 sequences are SGDLS and YYNGEE. The J segment lost 7 bases and the V segment lost 3 bases, leaving 7 bases of the junction unmatched. This CDR3 is 14 amino acids long. The CDR3 loop reads CASSAGTGRGTQYF. CDR3 sequence (DNA): TGTGCCAGCAGCGCGGGGACAGGGAGGGGGACCCAGTACTTC.

This clonotype has only one observation. J is TRBJ1-5 and V is TRBV7-2; D ambiguous. The CDR3 extends over 17 amino acids. V lost 5 bases and J 1 base, leaving 18 bases between the germline ends. Germline V CDR1 and CDR2: SGHTA, FQGNSA. The CDR3: CASSPRLAGYSNQPQHF. The CDR3 DNA reads as TGTGCCAGCAGCCCACGACTAGCGGGGTACAGCAATCAGCCCCAGCATTTT.

In the case of this clonotype: A read error may account for a junction end that differs from germline. This sequence joins TRBV7-7 and TRBJ1-4; a possible D gene is TRBD1 (5 bases). Per the germline V gene, CDR1 is SSHAT and CDR2 is FNYEAQ (reference sequence). There are 15 residues in the CDR3. The CDR3 coding sequence is TGTGCTAGCAGCCCACCCGGGGCGGAAAATGAAAAACTGTTTTTT. This encodes CASSPPGAENEKLFF.

This clonotype was recorded at least ten times. V and J are TRBV28 and TRBJ2-7; 12 nucleotides match TRBD2. Germline V lookup: CDR1 MDHEN, CDR2 SYDVKM. V was pared by 5 bases and J by 6 bases, with 8 bases of the junction left unmatched. This CDR3 spans 15 amino acids. CDR3 in amino acids: CASSPTGLAGREQYF. The CDR3 bases are TGTGCCAGCAGTCCGACCGGACTAGCGGGACGCGAGCAGTACTTC.

This clonotype was counted many times. The chain carries TRBV20-1 and TRBJ1-2; tentatively, D is TRBD1 (5 bases). Per the germline V gene, CDR1 is DFQATT and CDR2 is SNEGSKA (reference sequence). The CDR3 is made up of 14 amino acids. Between the trimmed V and J ends, which lost 1 base and 8 bases, there was a span of 17 bases. The CDR3 sequence is CSARGQSGPKGYTF. As DNA, the CDR3 is TGCAGTGCTAGAGGTCAGTCGGGACCAAAGGGCTACACCTTC.

This clonotype is a singleton in its sample. The CDR3 loop is CASSLGFGGQGLTTNEKLFF. DNA for the CDR3: TGTGCCAGCAGCTTAGGCTTCGGCGGACAGGGGTTAACAACTAATGAAAAACTGTTTTTT. The V gene is TRBV7-3, the J gene TRBJ1-4; 9 bases are a match to TRBD1. Germline V gene sequence: CDR1 SGHTA, CDR2 FQGTGA. The CDR3 length is 20 residues. V dropped 2 bases and J dropped 0; count of bases not matched to a gene: 13.